The clone carrying this TCR beta chain was observed a few times. These data are taken from a study of low-dose radiotherapy and immunotherapy resistance in tumors. Overall study: Starting cycle 1 day 1, oral aspirin 300 mg was given daily for four cycles.

Time point denoted: before trial treatment. Every donor's regimen consisted of nivolumab, ipilimumab, aspirin, low-dose cyclophosphamide and low-dose radiotherapy. Those who qualified had advanced solid tumors (lacking tumor-infiltrating lymphocytes). Alpha and beta chains were covered, as first-strand cDNA relied on TRAV- and TRBV-specific primers. Both a constant-region primer and a V-primer adapter served to amplify TCRs across approximately 19 PCR cycles. It was by in vitro transcription that isolated mRNA was amplified. TCRdb re-analysed the reads in MiXCR, keeping a single row per CDR3 protein. The data contain 40,000 or so distinct CDR3 sequences, 30% to 35% of them singletons. The sequencing here drew on PBMCs, taken before treatment. The source of this sequence is a male donor with gallbladder cancer.

The CDR3 nucleotides read TGTGCCAGCAGTTTACTAGCCTCTAGCACAGATACGCAGTATTTT. It is translated as CASSLLASSTDTQYF. The chain combines TRBV12-3 or TRBV12-4 with TRBJ2-3; maybe TRBD2 (5 bases). CDR3 size: 15 residues. V lost 2 bases to trimming and J lost 0 bases, with 9 bases between them.